Listed below are T cell receptor beta chains from one sample, sequenced in a study of cytomegalovirus exposure and HLA in healthy donors. Assay used: immunoSEQ multiplex PCR; TCRdb lists only in-frame clones, some missing. The sample includes 120,000 to 150,000 clones, approximately 88% seen only once; the top ten take 3.3%. Sequenced sample: PBMCs. The receptors shown here come from a woman between 18 and 30 years old in good health and CMV-seropositive. CDR3s include the opening cysteine and the closing phenylalanine or tryptophan. Fields, in order: D gene, J gene, V gene, clone size, CDR3 protein, CDR3 DNA. D genes are given only for firm matches. Clone size is given for some rows only: seen once, a few or many times, or a class if the clone is expanded.

d_call: .; j_call: TRBJ2-7; v_call: TRBV7-9; clone_size: .; cdr3_aa: CASSLTRGEQYF; cdr3_nt: TGTGCCAGCAGCTTAACCAGGGGCGAGCAGTACTTC
d_call: .; j_call: TRBJ2-7; v_call: TRBV5-4; clone_size: once; cdr3_aa: CASCETGLDEQYF; cdr3_nt: TGTGCCAGCTGTGAAACAGGTTTAGACGAGCAGTACTTC
d_call: TRBD2; j_call: TRBJ2-1; v_call: TRBV4-1; clone_size: .; cdr3_aa: CASSQMHGLAASYNEQFF; cdr3_nt: TGCGCCAGCAGCCAGATGCATGGACTAGCGGCCTCCTACAATGAGCAGTTCTTC
d_call: .; j_call: TRBJ2-7; v_call: TRBV30; clone_size: .; cdr3_aa: CAWSTGSGYEQYF; cdr3_nt: TGTGCCTGGAGTACTGGTAGCGGCTACGAGCAGTACTTC
d_call: TRBD2; j_call: TRBJ2-3; v_call: TRBV5-8; clone_size: .; cdr3_aa: CASSLGGLAGYTDTQYF; cdr3_nt: TGTGCCAGCAGCTTGGGGGGACTAGCGGGATACACAGATACGCAGTATTTT
d_call: TRBD1; j_call: TRBJ2-7; v_call: TRBV19; clone_size: once; cdr3_aa: CASTETKGQSYEQYF; cdr3_nt: TGTGCCAGTACCGAAACCAAGGGACAGTCCTACGAGCAGTACTTC
d_call: TRBD1; j_call: TRBJ1-1; v_call: TRBV19; clone_size: .; cdr3_aa: CASTLGDRGEAFF; cdr3_nt: TGTGCCAGTACCCTGGGGGACAGGGGCGAAGCTTTCTTT
d_call: .; j_call: TRBJ2-5; v_call: TRBV10-2; clone_size: .; cdr3_aa: CASSVLGQGKETQYF; cdr3_nt: TGCGCCAGCAGCGTTCTGGGACAAGGAAAAGAGACCCAGTACTTC
d_call: .; j_call: TRBJ2-2; v_call: TRBV7-3; clone_size: .; cdr3_aa: CASSPASAGELFF; cdr3_nt: TGTGCCAGCAGTCCCGCCTCGGCCGGGGAGCTGTTTTTT
d_call: TRBD1; j_call: TRBJ1-2; v_call: TRBV4-1; clone_size: once; cdr3_aa: CASSQSGQAEGYTF; cdr3_nt: TGCGCCAGCAGCCAATCTGGACAGGCAGAAGGCTACACCTTC
d_call: TRBD2; j_call: TRBJ2-1; v_call: TRBV7-6; clone_size: .; cdr3_aa: CASSYSGRPNEQFF; cdr3_nt: TGTGCCAGCAGCTATAGCGGGAGGCCCAATGAGCAGTTCTTC
d_call: .; j_call: TRBJ1-3; v_call: TRBV5-1; clone_size: .; cdr3_aa: CASSLAGSSGNTIYF; cdr3_nt: TGCGCCAGCAGCTTGGCCGGGAGCTCTGGAAACACCATATATTTT
d_call: .; j_call: TRBJ1-3; v_call: TRBV30; clone_size: .; cdr3_aa: CAWSFGGSGNTIYF; cdr3_nt: TGTGCCTGGAGTTTCGGGGGCTCTGGAAACACCATATATTTT
d_call: TRBD1; j_call: TRBJ1-1; v_call: TRBV18; clone_size: .; cdr3_aa: CASSPGQGYTEAFF; cdr3_nt: TGTGCCAGCTCACCAGGACAGGGGTACACTGAAGCTTTCTTT
d_call: TRBD2; j_call: TRBJ2-7; v_call: TRBV5-1; clone_size: .; cdr3_aa: CASSSGTSGRAGLEQYF; cdr3_nt: TGCGCCAGCAGCTCTGGGACTAGCGGGAGGGCCGGATTAGAGCAGTACTTC
d_call: .; j_call: TRBJ2-7; v_call: TRBV5-1; clone_size: .; cdr3_aa: CASNKDGGSGEQYF; cdr3_nt: TGCGCCAGCAACAAGGACGGCGGGTCGGGTGAGCAGTACTTC
d_call: TRBD2; j_call: TRBJ2-6; v_call: TRBV7-6; clone_size: .; cdr3_aa: CASSLQKRGGTSGANVLTF; cdr3_nt: TGTGCCAGCAGCTTACAAAAGCGGGGGGGGACCTCTGGGGCCAACGTCCTGACTTTC